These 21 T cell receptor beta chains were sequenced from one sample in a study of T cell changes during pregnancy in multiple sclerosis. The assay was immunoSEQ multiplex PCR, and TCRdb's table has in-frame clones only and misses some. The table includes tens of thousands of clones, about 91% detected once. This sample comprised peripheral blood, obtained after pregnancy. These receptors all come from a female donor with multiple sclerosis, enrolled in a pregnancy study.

CDR3 sequence: CASSQTGISREKLFF. The CDR3, as DNA: TGTGCCAGCAGCCAGACAGGGATTTCTAGGGAAAAACTGTTTTTT. V is TRBV6-5 and J is TRBJ1-4, with TRBD1 matching over 7 bases. Looked up from germline, CDR1 is MNHEY and CDR2 is SVGAGI. The CDR3 totals 15 residues. V lost 6 bases to trimming and J lost 8 bases; unmatched junction nucleotides: 12.

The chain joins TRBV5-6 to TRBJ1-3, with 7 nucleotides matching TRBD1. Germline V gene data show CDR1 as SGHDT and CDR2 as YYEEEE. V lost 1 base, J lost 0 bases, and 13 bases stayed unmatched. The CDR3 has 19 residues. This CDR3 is CASSLRGLGTGGSGNTIYF. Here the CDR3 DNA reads TGTGCCAGCAGCTTGAGGGGGCTTGGGACGGGCGGCTCTGGAAACACCATATATTTT. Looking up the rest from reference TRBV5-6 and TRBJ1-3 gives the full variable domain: DAGVTQSPTHLIKTRGQQVTLRCSPKSGHDTVSWYQQALGQGPQFIFQYYEEEERQRGNFPDRFSGHQFPNYSSELNVNALLLGDSALYLCASSLRGLGTGGSGNTIYFGEGSWLTVV.

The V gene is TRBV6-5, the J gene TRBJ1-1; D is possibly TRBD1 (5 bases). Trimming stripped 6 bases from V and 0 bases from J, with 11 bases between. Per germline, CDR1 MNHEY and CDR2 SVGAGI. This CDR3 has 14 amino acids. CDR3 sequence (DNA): TGTGCCAGCAGGCAGGGTTTCCTGAACACTGAAGCTTTCTTT. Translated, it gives CASRQGFLNTEAFF.

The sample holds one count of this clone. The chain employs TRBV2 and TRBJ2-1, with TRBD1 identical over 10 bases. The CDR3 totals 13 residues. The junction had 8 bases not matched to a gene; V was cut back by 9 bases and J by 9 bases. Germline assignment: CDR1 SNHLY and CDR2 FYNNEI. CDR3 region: CASCRDRGGEQFF. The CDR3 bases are TGTGCCAGTTGCCGGGACAGGGGAGGTGAGCAGTTCTTC.

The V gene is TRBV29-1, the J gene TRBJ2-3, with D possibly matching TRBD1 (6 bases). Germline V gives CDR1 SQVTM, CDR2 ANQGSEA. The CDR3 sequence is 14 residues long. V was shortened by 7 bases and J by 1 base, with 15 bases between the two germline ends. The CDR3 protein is CSAGGTRGTDTQYF. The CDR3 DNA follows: TGCAGCGCCGGTGGGACACGTGGCACAGATACGCAGTATTTT.

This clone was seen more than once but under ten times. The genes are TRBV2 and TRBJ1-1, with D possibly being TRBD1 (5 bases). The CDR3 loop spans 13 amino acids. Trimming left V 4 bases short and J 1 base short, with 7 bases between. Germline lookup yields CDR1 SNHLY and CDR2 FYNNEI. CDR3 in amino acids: CASSVQGNTEAFF. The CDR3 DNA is TGTGCCAGCAGTGTTCAGGGGAACACTGAAGCTTTCTTT.

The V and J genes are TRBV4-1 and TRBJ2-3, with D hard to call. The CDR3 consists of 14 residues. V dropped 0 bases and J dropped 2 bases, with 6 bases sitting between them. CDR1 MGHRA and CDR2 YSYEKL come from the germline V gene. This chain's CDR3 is CASSQEANTDTQYF. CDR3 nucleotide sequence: TGCGCCAGCAGCCAAGAAGCAAACACAGATACGCAGTATTTT.

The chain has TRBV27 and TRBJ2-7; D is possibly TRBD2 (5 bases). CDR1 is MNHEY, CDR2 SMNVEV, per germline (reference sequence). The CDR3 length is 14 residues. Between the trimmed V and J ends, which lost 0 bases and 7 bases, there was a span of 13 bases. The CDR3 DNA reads TGTGCCAGCAGTTTATCCGTCTTTACGGGGGAGCAGTACTTC. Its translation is CASSLSVFTGEQYF.

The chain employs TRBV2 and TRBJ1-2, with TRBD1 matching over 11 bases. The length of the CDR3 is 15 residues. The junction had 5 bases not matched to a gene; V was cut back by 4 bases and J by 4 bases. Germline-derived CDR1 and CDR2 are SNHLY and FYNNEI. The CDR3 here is CASSASGTGGYGYTF. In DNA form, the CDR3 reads TGTGCCAGCAGTGCCTCCGGGACAGGGGGCTATGGCTACACCTTC.

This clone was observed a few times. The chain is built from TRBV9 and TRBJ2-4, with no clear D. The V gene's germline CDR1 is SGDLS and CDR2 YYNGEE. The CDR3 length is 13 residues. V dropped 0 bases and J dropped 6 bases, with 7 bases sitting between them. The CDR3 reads CASSVGVANIQYF. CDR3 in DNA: TGTGCCAGCAGCGTAGGCGTCGCAAACATTCAGTACTTC.

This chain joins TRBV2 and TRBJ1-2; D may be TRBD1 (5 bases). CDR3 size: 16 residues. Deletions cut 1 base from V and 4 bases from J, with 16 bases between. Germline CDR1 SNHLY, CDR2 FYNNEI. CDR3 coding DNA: TGTGCCAGCAGTGAAGTTGGTGCGACAGTCCGCTATGGCTACACCTTC. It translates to CASSEVGATVRYGYTF. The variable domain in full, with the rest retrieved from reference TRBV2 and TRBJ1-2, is EPEVTQTPSHQVTQMGQEVILRCVPISNHLYFYWYRQILGQKVEFLVSFYNNEISEKSEIFDDQFSVERPDGSNFTLKIRSTKLEDSAMYFCASSEVGATVRYGYTFGSGTRLTVV.

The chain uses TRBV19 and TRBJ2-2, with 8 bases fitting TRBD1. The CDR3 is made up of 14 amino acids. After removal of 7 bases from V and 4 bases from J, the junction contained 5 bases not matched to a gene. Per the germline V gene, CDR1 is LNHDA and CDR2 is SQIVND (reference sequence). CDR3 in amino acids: CASTQGAGTGELFF. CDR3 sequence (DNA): TGTGCCAGTACTCAGGGGGCTGGCACCGGGGAGCTGTTTTTT.

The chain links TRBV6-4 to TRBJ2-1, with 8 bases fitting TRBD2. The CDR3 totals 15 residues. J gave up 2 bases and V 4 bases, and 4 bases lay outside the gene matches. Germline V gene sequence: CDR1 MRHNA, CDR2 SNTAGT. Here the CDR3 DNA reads TGTGCCAGCAGTGGAAGCGGGGGTCCCTACAATGAGCAGTTCTTC. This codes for CASSGSGGPYNEQFF.

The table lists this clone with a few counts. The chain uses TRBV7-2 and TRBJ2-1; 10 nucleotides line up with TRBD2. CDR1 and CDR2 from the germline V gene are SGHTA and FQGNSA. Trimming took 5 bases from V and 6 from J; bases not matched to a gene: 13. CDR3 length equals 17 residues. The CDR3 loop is CASSPRRGSGGANEQFF. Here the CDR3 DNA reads TGTGCCAGCAGCCCCCGGCGGGGGAGCGGGGGGGCCAATGAGCAGTTCTTC. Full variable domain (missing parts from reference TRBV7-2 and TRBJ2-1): GAGVSQSPSNKVTEKGKDVELRCDPISGHTALYWYRQSLGQGLEFLIYFQGNSAPDKSGLPSDRFSAERTGGSVSTLTIQRTQQEDSAVYLCASSPRRGSGGANEQFFGPGTRLTVL.

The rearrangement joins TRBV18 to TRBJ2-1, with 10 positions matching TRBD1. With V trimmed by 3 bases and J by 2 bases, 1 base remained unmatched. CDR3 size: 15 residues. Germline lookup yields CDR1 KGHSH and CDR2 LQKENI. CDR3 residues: CASSPDRGAYNEQFF. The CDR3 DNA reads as TGTGCCAGCTCACCGGACAGGGGGGCCTACAATGAGCAGTTCTTC.

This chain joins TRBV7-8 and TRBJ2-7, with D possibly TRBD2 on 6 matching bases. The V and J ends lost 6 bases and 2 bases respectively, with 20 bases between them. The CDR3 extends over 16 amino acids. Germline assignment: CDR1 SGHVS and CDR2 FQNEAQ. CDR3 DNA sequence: TGTGCCAGCAGTTATAGCGGTCAGACCGCCACCTACGAGCAGTACTTC. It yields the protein CASSYSGQTATYEQYF.

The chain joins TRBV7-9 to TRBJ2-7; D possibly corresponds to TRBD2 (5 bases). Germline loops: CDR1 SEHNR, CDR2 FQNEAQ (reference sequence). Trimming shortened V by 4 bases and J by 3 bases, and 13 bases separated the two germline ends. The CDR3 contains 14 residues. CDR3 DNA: TGTGCCAGCAGCTCACCCCCGGAGGTCTACGAGCAGTACTTC. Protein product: CASSSPPEVYEQYF.

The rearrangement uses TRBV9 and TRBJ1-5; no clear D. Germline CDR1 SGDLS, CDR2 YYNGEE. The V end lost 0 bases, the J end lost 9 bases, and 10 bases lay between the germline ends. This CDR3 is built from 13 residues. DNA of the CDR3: TGTGCCAGCAGCGTAGGACCGGCGGGGCCCCAGCATTTT. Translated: CASSVGPAGPQHF.

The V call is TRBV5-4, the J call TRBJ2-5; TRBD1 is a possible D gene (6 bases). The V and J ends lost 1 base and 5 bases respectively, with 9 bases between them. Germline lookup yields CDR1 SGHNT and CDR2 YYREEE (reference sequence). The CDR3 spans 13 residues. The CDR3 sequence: CASSLQGWETQYF. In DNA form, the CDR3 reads TGTGCCAGCAGCTTGCAGGGGTGGGAGACCCAGTACTTC. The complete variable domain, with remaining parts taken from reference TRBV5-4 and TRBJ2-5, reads ETGVTQSPTHLIKTRGQQVTLRCSSQSGHNTVSWYQQALGQGPQFIFQYYREEENGRGNFPPRFSGLQFPNYSSELNVNALELDDSALYLCASSLQGWETQYFGPGTRLLVL.

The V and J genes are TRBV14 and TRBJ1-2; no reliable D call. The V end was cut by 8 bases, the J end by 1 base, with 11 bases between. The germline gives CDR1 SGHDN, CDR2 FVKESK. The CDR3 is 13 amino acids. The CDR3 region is CASSEYINYGYTF. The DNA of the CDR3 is TGTGCCAGCTCTGAATACATTAACTATGGCTACACCTTC.

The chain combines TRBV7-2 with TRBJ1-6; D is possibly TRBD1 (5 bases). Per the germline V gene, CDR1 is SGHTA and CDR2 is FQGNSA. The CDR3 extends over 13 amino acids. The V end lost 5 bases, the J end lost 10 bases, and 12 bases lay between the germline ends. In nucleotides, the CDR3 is TGTGCCAGCAGCACACAGGCCCCATCACCCCTCCACTTT. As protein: CASSTQAPSPLHF.